Listed below are T cell receptor beta chains from one sample, sequenced in a study of cytomegalovirus exposure and HLA in healthy donors. Data came from immunoSEQ multiplex PCR; TCRdb stores just in-frame clones and leaves some out. The sample shows roughly 140,000 clones, 79% of them seen only once. Sequenced material: PBMCs. These receptors all stem from a middle-aged woman in good health and CMV-seropositive. The CDR3 runs from the conserved cysteine through the conserved F or W. D genes are given only for firm matches. Not every row has a clone size; where given, it reads once, few, many or a size class.

clone_size d_call j_call cdr3_length v_call cdr3_nt cdr3_aa
few TRBD1 TRBJ2-7 14 TRBV19 TGTGCCAGTAGTAGACCGGGACAGGGGTCCGAGCAGTACTTC CASSRPGQGSEQYF
NA TRBD2 TRBJ2-1 16 TRBV18 TGTGCCAGCTCACCACCGACTAGCGGGCTACACAATGAGCAGTTCTTC CASSPPTSGLHNEQFF
NA NA TRBJ1-6 14 TRBV11-2 TGTGCCAGCAGCTTAGGGGCAGGGGACTCACCCCTCCACTTT CASSLGAGDSPLHF
few TRBD1 TRBJ2-7 15 TRBV30 TGTGCCTGGAGTTTGTCTAAGGGGGCTTCCTACGAGCAGTACTTC CAWSLSKGASYEQYF
few NA TRBJ1-5 14 TRBV1 TGCACCAGCGCCCCGGGGGGGGGCTGTCAGCCCCAGCATTTT CTSAPGGGCQPQHF
NA TRBD2 TRBJ2-5 16 TRBV10-3 TGTGCCATCAGTGAGTCAATCGGACTAGGGCAAGAGACCCAGTACTTC CAISESIGLGQETQYF
NA NA TRBJ2-1 11 TRBV5-4 TGTGCCAGCACCCTCTACAATGAGCAGTTCTTC CASTLYNEQFF
NA TRBD2 TRBJ2-3 16 TRBV13 TGTGCCAGCAGCCTAAAGCGGGGGGTAAGCACAGATACGCAGTATTTT CASSLKRGVSTDTQYF
once TRBD1 TRBJ2-7 13 TRBV13 TGTGCCAGCAGCTTGGGACAGGGGATCCCGCAGTACTTC CASSLGQGIPQYF
NA TRBD1 TRBJ2-7 15 TRBV5-6 TGTGCCAGCAGCCGGACACAGGGGGTCTCCTACGAGCAGTACTTC CASSRTQGVSYEQYF
NA TRBD1 TRBJ2-7 17 TRBV7-6 TGTGCCAGCAGCTTAGACACTCGGGGGACAGGGGACCACGAGCAGTACTTC CASSLDTRGTGDHEQYF
NA NA TRBJ1-1 12 TRBV2 TGTGCCAGCAACGGGATGAACACTGAAGCTTTCTTT CASNGMNTEAFF
NA NA TRBJ1-2 14 TRBV29-1 TGCAGCGTTGAAGAGGCGGGGTGGTTTGGTGGCTACACCTTC CSVEEAGWFGGYTF
NA NA TRBJ1-2 14 TRBV11-2 TGTGCCAGCAGCGTTTCTGGGGGCGACTATGGCTACACCTTC CASSVSGGDYGYTF
once NA TRBJ1-2 13 TRBV6-1 TGTGCCAGCAGTGAGATTGGAGGCTATGGCTACACCTTC CASSEIGGYGYTF
NA NA TRBJ2-7 13 TRBV27 TGTGCCAGCAGTTTATTCAGCTCCTACGAGCAGTACTTC CASSLFSSYEQYF
NA TRBD2 TRBJ2-7 14 TRBV7-9 TGTTCCAGCAGCCCGGGGGGGAGCTCCTACGAGCAGTACTTC CSSSPGGSSYEQYF
few NA TRBJ2-2 14 TRBV2 TGTGCCAGCAGGGGGCCAACAGGGTCCGGGGAGCTGTTTTTT CASRGPTGSGELFF
NA NA TRBJ2-7 13 TRBV5-6 TGTGCCAGCAGCTTGGGGACACCTTACGAGCAGTACTTC CASSLGTPYEQYF
NA NA TRBJ1-5 14 TRBV28 TGTGCCAGCAGTAAGACTTGGAGCAATCAGCCCCAGCATTTT CASSKTWSNQPQHF
NA NA TRBJ2-3 15 TRBV5-4 TGTGCCAGCAGTGTCTCGCTAGACAGCACAGATACGCAGTATTTT CASSVSLDSTDTQYF
NA NA TRBJ2-5 12 TRBV15 TGTGCCACCAGCAGAGGCGAAGAGACCCAGTACTTC CATSRGEETQYF
NA TRBD2 TRBJ2-3 14 TRBV7-9 TGTGCCAGCAGCTTTGCGGGGGGAACAGATACGCAGTATTTT CASSFAGGTDTQYF
NA TRBD2 TRBJ2-1 13 TRBV7-2 TGTGCCAGCAGCCCCTCGGGAGGGCGTGAGCAGTTCTTC CASSPSGGREQFF
few NA TRBJ2-7 14 TRBV7-9 TGTGCCAGCAGCGCCACCGGGAGTACCGACGAGCAGTACTTC CASSATGSTDEQYF
NA TRBD1 TRBJ1-2 14 TRBV5-4 TGTGCCAGCAGTGGACAGGGGGAACCCTATGGCTACACCTTC CASSGQGEPYGYTF
NA TRBD1 TRBJ1-6 14 TRBV5-6 TGTGCCAGCAAAGGACAGGGGTGGAATTCACCCCTCCACTTT CASKGQGWNSPLHF
once NA TRBJ2-2 18 TRBV4-1 TGCGCCAGCAGCTCTGAGGAGGCTAGCTATGCTCTCACCGGGGAGCTGTTTTTT CASSSEEASYALTGELFF
NA NA TRBJ1-5 14 TRBV5-1 TGCGCCAGCAGCGTAGAGCCGGGAAATCAGCCCCAGCATTTT CASSVEPGNQPQHF
NA NA TRBJ1-1 14 TRBV18 TGTGCCAGCTCACCACCGAGTAAGGGGACTGAAGCTTTCTTT CASSPPSKGTEAFF
NA TRBD1 TRBJ1-2 15 TRBV5-1 TGCGCCAGCAGTTCAGGCAGGGGGCCTAACTATGGCTACACCTTC CASSSGRGPNYGYTF
NA TRBD2 TRBJ2-5 14 TRBV7-9 TGTGCCAGCAGCTTAGATAGCGGGGTGATGGCCCAGTACTTC CASSLDSGVMAQYF
NA NA TRBJ1-4 13 TRBV6-6 TGTGCCAGCAGAACCGGGGTTTTGGAAAAACTGTTTTTT CASRTGVLEKLFF
NA TRBD1 TRBJ2-5 14 TRBV18 TGTGCCAGCTCACCGGGACAGGGAGGGGAGACCCAGTACTTC CASSPGQGGETQYF
NA TRBD1 TRBJ1-6 15 TRBV19 TGTGCCAGTAGTATGGTGGGACAGGGAAGTTCACCCCTCCACTTT CASSMVGQGSSPLHF
NA NA TRBJ2-2 13 TRBV7-2 TGTGCCAGCAGCTTAGCCAAGAGCGGGGAGCTGTTTTTT CASSLAKSGELFF
once NA TRBJ1-3 13 TRBV2 TGTGCCAGCAGGGTGGGGCCCGGAAACACCATATATTTT CASRVGPGNTIYF